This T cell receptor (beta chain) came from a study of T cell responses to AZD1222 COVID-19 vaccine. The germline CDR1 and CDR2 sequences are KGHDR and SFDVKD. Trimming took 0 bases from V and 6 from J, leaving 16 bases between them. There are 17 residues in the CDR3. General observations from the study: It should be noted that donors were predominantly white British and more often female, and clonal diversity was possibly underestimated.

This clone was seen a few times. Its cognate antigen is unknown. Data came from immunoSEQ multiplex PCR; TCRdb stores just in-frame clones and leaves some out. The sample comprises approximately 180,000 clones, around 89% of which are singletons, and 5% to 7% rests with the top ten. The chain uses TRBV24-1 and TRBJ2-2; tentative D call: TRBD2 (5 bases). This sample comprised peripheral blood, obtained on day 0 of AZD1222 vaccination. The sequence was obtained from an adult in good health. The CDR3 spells CATSDLVNGVEAGELFF. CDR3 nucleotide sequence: TGTGCCACCAGTGATTTGGTGAACGGGGTAGAGGCCGGGGAGCTGTTTTTT.